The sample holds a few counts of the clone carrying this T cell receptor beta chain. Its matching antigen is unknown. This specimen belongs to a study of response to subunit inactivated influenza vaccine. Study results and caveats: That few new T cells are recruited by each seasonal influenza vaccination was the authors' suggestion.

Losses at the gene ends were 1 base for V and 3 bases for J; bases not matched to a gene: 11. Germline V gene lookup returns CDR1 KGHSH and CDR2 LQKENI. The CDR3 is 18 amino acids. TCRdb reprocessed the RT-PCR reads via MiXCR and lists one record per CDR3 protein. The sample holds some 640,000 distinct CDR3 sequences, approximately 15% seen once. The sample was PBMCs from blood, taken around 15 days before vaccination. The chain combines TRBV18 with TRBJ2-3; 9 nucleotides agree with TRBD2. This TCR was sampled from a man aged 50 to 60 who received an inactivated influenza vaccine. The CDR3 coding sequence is TGTGCCAGCTCACCACTGTTGCTAGCGGGACACGGTACAGATACGCAGTATTTT. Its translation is CASSPLLLAGHGTDTQYF. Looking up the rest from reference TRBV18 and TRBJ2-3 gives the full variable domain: NAGVMQNPRHLVRRRGQEARLRCSPMKGHSHVYWYRQLPEEGLKFMVYLQKENIIDESGMPKERFSAEFPKEGPSILRIQQVVRGDSAAYFCASSPLLLAGHGTDTQYFGPGTRLTVL.